The 8 T cell receptor beta chains in this list originate from one sample, sequenced in a study of T cell repertoires in cytomegalovirus infection. TCRdb recomputed calls from the reads with MiXCR, one row per CDR3 protein. Of about 260,000 distinct CDR3 sequences in the sample, 9.1% are singletons; the top ten hold approximately 15%. What was sequenced was PBMCs. Every receptor here comes from a human donor in good health (CMV status not recorded). Some clones in this sample may be carry-over from other donors' samples.

This clonotype has at least ten counts. CDR3 sequence (DNA): TGTGCCAGCAGCTTAGTGGGGGCAGGCTCGGGCACAGATACGCAGTATTTT. It translates to CASSLVGAGSGTDTQYF. The chain combines TRBV7-2 with TRBJ2-3; a weak D match, TRBD1 (6 bases). The CDR3 contains 17 residues. The germline V gene encodes CDR1 SGHTA and CDR2 FQGNSA. Between the trimmed V and J ends, which lost 1 base and 1 base, there was a span of 15 bases.

The chain employs TRBV29-1 and TRBJ1-3, with D perhaps TRBD1 (6 bases). The V gene's germline CDR1 is SQVTM and CDR2 ANQGSEA. V lost 6 bases and J lost 1, with 10 bases in between. The CDR3 runs 13 residues. CDR3 DNA sequence: TGCAGCGTGGCCACAGGGTCTGGAAACACCATATATTTT. This translates into CSVATGSGNTIYF.

This clonotype has ten or more counts. V and J are TRBV7-8 and TRBJ2-7; 9 bases match TRBD1. The length of the CDR3 is 15 residues. After removal of 4 bases from V and 4 bases from J, the junction contained 8 bases not matched to a gene. Germline V lookup: CDR1 SGHVS, CDR2 FQNEAQ. CDR3 region: CASSSQSGQGYEQYF. In nucleotides, the CDR3 is TGTGCCAGCAGCTCTCAATCGGGACAGGGTTACGAGCAGTACTTC.

This clonotype was counted many times. The chain is built from TRBV4-2 and TRBJ2-4; unclear D gene. Germline-derived CDR1 and CDR2 are LGHNA and YNFKEQ. The CDR3 spans 12 residues. V was clipped by 0 bases and J by 7 bases, with 4 bases between them. This CDR3 is CASSQDGNIQYF. The DNA for the CDR3 is TGTGCCAGCAGCCAAGATGGGAACATTCAGTACTTC.

This clonotype was found many times. CDR3: CASSGRLAGVQETQYF. DNA for the CDR3: TGTGCGTCCTCTGGCCGACTAGCGGGAGTCCAAGAGACCCAGTACTTC. The chain couples TRBV11-2 to TRBJ2-5; TRBD2 aligns across 12 bases. Germline CDR1 reads SGHAT; CDR2 reads FQNNGV. CDR3 size: 16 residues.

About this clonotype itself: This may be a read error: a much more frequent sequence differs by one nucleotide. The genes are TRBV7-2 and TRBJ2-3; D uncertain. The CDR3 is 14 residues long. The V and J ends lost 6 bases and 2 bases respectively, with 12 bases between them. From germline, CDR1 is SGHTA and CDR2 FQGNSA. CDR3 nucleotides: TGTGCCAGCAGTCCAACTCTGTACACAGATACGCAGTATTTT. This translates into CASSPTLYTDTQYF.

The gene calls are TRBV27 and TRBJ2-5; no reliable D call. The length of the CDR3 is 15 residues. Germline loops: CDR1 MNHEY, CDR2 SMNVEV (reference sequence). V was cut by 0 bases and J by 1 base, with 9 bases left in between. The CDR3 nucleotides read TGTGCCAGCAGTTTATCAGGATGGCCCCAAGAGACCCAGTACTTC. Amino acids: CASSLSGWPQETQYF.

This clonotype was observed at least ten times. The chain combines TRBV7-9 with TRBJ2-2; no firm D call. This CDR3 is 14 amino acids long. The ends were cut back, 3 bases at V and 3 bases at J, with 8 bases in the middle. Germline assignment: CDR1 SEHNR and CDR2 FQNEAQ (reference sequence). The CDR3 here is CASSLKDDTGELFF. The CDR3 nucleotides read TGTGCCAGCAGCTTGAAGGATGACACCGGGGAGCTGTTTTTT.